This T cell receptor beta chain derives from a study of T cells in Graves' hyperthyroidism and ophthalmopathy. Overall study context: Initial diagnosis, before any treatment, was when peripheral blood was collected.

This clonotype has more than one count but fewer than ten. From RNA transcripts, TCR beta CDR3 regions were amplified. During a first-round RT-PCR of the TCR CDR3, the HTBI primer set was used. Each CDR3 protein gets one entry after TCRdb re-called the multiplex PCR reads with MiXCR. The data contain approximately 590,000 distinct CDR3 sequences, approximately 14% of them seen just once; the ten biggest clones take up under 8%. Germline-derived CDR1 and CDR2 are SGHTA and FQGTGA. The CDR3 is 15 amino acids. Trimming removed 2 bases from V and 3 bases from J; junction bases left unmatched: 5. V gene TRBV7-3 combines with J gene TRBJ2-7; 9 nucleotides line up with TRBD2. This receptor was identified in a woman between 25 and 40 years old with Graves' hyperthyroidism. The sequencing sample was made of blood. As DNA, the CDR3 is TGTGCCAGCAGCTTATACGGACTAGCGAACTACGAGCAGTACTTC. It codes for CASSLYGLANYEQYF. The full variable domain, in which reference TRBV7-3 and TRBJ2-7 provide the parts outside the CDR3, is GAGVSQTPSNKVTEKGKYVELRCDPISGHTALYWYRQSLGQGPEFLIYFQGTGAADDSGLPNDRFFAVRPEGSVSTLKIQRTERGDSAVYLCASSLYGLANYEQYFGPGTRLTVT.